This is a list of T cell receptor beta chains from one sample in a study of blood T cells in healthy people across ages. TCRdb reprocessed the 5' RACE reads with MiXCR, giving one entry per CDR3 protein. The sample comprises hundreds of thousands of distinct CDR3 sequences, approximately 52% of which are singletons, and approximately 13% rests with the top ten. Sequencing was performed on blood. These TCRs come from a woman older than 75 in good health. Each CDR3 is given with its conserved first and last residue. D genes are given only for firm matches. Not all rows give a size; the values are once, few, many and, for expanded clones, a class.

once	TRBV29-1	TRBD2	TRBJ2-7	TGCAGCGTCCAGAAAGCGGGAGGACGCGAGCAGTACTTC	CSVQKAGGREQYF
many	TRBV2	TRBD1	TRBJ2-1	TGTGCCAGCAGTGTTGACAGGGGGCGAGAAAATGAGCAGTTCTTC	CASSVDRGRENEQFF
many	TRBV20-1	.	TRBJ1-2	TGCAGTGCTTTTACAGGGCCCGGTCCTTATGGCTACACCTTC	CSAFTGPGPYGYTF
few	TRBV27	TRBD2	TRBJ2-3	TGTGCCAGCAGTCCGTCAAAATTAGGACTAGCGGGATCCCACCTCCTCACAGATACGCAGTATTTT	CASSPSKLGLAGSHLLTDTQYF
.	TRBV28	.	TRBJ1-3	TGTGCCAGCAGTTTATCTGGCAGGGAAAAGGGAAACACCATATATTTT	CASSLSGREKGNTIYF
.	TRBV7-9	.	TRBJ1-1	TGTGCCAGCAGTACGGATCCGAACACTGAAGCTTTCTTT	CASSTDPNTEAFF
once	TRBV18	.	TRBJ2-1	TGTGCCAGCTCACCACCGTCGATGGCTGAGCAGTTCTTC	CASSPPSMAEQFF
.	TRBV12-3/TRBV12-4	.	TRBJ2-3	TGCGCCAGCAGTCTCCTTAAATCCGCAGGGTACACAGATACGCAGTATTTT	CASSLLKSAGYTDTQYF
.	TRBV28	.	TRBJ2-7	TGTGCCAGCTCAGTTTATAGGGAGAAGGTGACCCCGTACTTC	CASSVYREKVTPYF
.	TRBV6-5	TRBD1	TRBJ2-7	TGTGCCAGCAGTTACAAGGGCAGGGGGCAATTCGAGCAGTACTTC	CASSYKGRGQFEQYF
.	TRBV29-1	.	TRBJ2-3	TGCAGCGGCGGTTGGGGACCGGATACGCAGTATTTT	CSGGWGPDTQYF
many	TRBV7-3	TRBD1	TRBJ2-3	TGTGCCAGCAGCTTAACGGGACAGCCCACAGATACGCAGTATTTT	CASSLTGQPTDTQYF
.	TRBV30	.	TRBJ2-7	TGTGCCTGGAGTCCAGGGTACCGCGGGCAGTACTTC	CAWSPGYRGQYF
.	TRBV7-9	.	TRBJ2-7	TGTGCCAGCAGCTTAGATAGCAAAGACGAGCAGTACTTC	CASSLDSKDEQYF
.	TRBV3-1	TRBD1	TRBJ1-4	TGTGCCAGCAGCAGGGGACAGGGAAGCGGAGGTCTTGAAAAACTGTTTTTT	CASSRGQGSGGLEKLFF
.	TRBV5-6	TRBD1	TRBJ2-7	TGTGCCAGCAGCTCGTTAGGGGGCGAGTACGAGCAGTACTTC	CASSSLGGEYEQYF
.	TRBV4-2	.	TRBJ2-7	TGTGCCAGCAGCCAAGACGGGGGGGACAGCTCCTACGAGCAGTACTTC	CASSQDGGDSSYEQYF
.	TRBV4-1	TRBD1	TRBJ2-7	TGCGCCAGCAGCCAAGGGGGACAGGGGGCATACGAGCAGTACTTC	CASSQGGQGAYEQYF
few	TRBV27	.	TRBJ2-3	TGTGCCAGCAGCAATGCACCCTGGGGCACAGATACGCAGTATTTT	CASSNAPWGTDTQYF
.	TRBV29-1	.	TRBJ2-7	TGCAGCGTTGAAGGGGGGGAAAGCTCCTACGAGCAGTACTTC	CSVEGGESSYEQYF
.	TRBV28	.	TRBJ1-2	TGTGCCAGCAGTTTATTCGGGCTGTACTATGGCTACACCTTC	CASSLFGLYYGYTF
few	TRBV20-1	.	TRBJ1-6	TGCAGTGCTAGAGATCCCACAGTCAGTTCACCCCTCCACTTT	CSARDPTVSSPLHF
many	TRBV6-5	TRBD2	TRBJ2-3	TGTGCCAGCAAGGGATTGGGGGGGGCAGATACGCAGTATTTT	CASKGLGGADTQYF
.	TRBV12-3/TRBV12-4	.	TRBJ1-4	TGTGCCAGCAGTTTCTCGAGGACAGATCGTGAAAAACTGTTTTTT	CASSFSRTDREKLFF
.	TRBV9	.	TRBJ2-3	TGTGCCAGCAGCCCCGACGCGAGTGATTTCACAGATACGCAGTATTTT	CASSPDASDFTDTQYF